One sample yielded the 11 T cell receptor beta chains listed below, sequenced in a study of CD8 T cells in Susac syndrome. Roughly 0.45 to 1 ug RNA was reverse transcribed with random hexamers. TCRdb re-called the immunoSEQ multiplex PCR reads through MiXCR, storing one row per CDR3 protein. The sample shows some 250,000 distinct CDR3 sequences, around 96% of them seen only once. The sequencing sample was made of CD4+ T cells from PBMCs. These receptor sequences come from a human donor with Susac syndrome.

V and J are TRBV12-3 or TRBV12-4 and TRBJ1-5, with 10 bases that match TRBD1. With 6 bases clipped from V and 4 bases from J, the junction kept 3 bases outside the gene matches. CDR3 length: 14 amino acids. CDR3 loop: CASSWDRGNQPQHF. Here the CDR3 DNA reads TGTGCCAGCAGCTGGGACAGGGGAAATCAGCCCCAGCATTTT.

The rearrangement links TRBV7-2 to TRBJ1-2; D possibly corresponds to TRBD1 (5 bases). The CDR3 totals 15 residues. Trimming stripped 5 bases from V and 2 bases from J, with 15 bases between. From germline, CDR1 is SGHTA and CDR2 FQGNSA. The CDR3 spells CASSLRAGENYGYTF. The CDR3 nucleotides are TGTGCCAGCAGCCTAAGAGCGGGGGAAAACTATGGCTACACCTTC.

The chain uses TRBV4-2 and TRBJ1-1, with 9 bases identical to TRBD1. The V and J ends lost 3 bases and 5 bases, in that order; junction bases with no gene match: 13. Germline V gene sequence: CDR1 LGHNA, CDR2 YNFKEQ. The CDR3 consists of 17 residues. For the CDR3, the DNA is TGTGCCAGCAGCCACTTGACAGGGGGATACGAAGGTACTGAAGCTTTCTTT. It translates to CASSHLTGGYEGTEAFF.

The chain has TRBV7-9 and TRBJ2-1; D might be TRBD2 (5 bases). The CDR3 consists of 15 residues. V dropped 1 base and J dropped 2 bases, with 9 bases sitting between them. Germline V gives CDR1 SEHNR, CDR2 FQNEAQ (reference sequence). The CDR3, as DNA: TGTGCCAGCAGCTTAGGCAGGAGGCCCTACAATGAGCAGTTCTTC. It encodes CASSLGRRPYNEQFF. Full variable domain (missing parts from reference TRBV7-9 and TRBJ2-1): DTGVSQNPRHKITKRGQNVTFRCDPISEHNRLYWYRQTLGQGPEFLTYFQNEAQLEKSRLLSDRFSAERPKGSFSTLEIQRTEQGDSAMYLCASSLGRRPYNEQFFGPGTRLTVL.

This clonotype was seen a single time. The rearrangement links TRBV12-3 or TRBV12-4 to TRBJ1-1; 8 positions match TRBD1. The CDR3 sequence is 12 residues long. Trimming cost V 7 bases and J 9 bases; bases outside gene matches: 7. CDR3 nucleotide sequence: TGTGCCAGCAACCTCGGACAGGGAAAAGCTTTCTTT. This encodes CASNLGQGKAFF.

The rearrangement uses TRBV30 and TRBJ1-1; D is ambiguous. Germline CDR1 and CDR2: GTSNPN and SVGIG (reference sequence). The V end was cut by 8 bases, the J end by 0 bases, with 7 bases between. The CDR3 totals 11 residues. In DNA, the CDR3 is TGTGCCCGACTGCTGAACACTGAAGCTTTCTTT. As protein: CARLLNTEAFF.

V and J are TRBV20-1 and TRBJ2-1; D uncertain. Trimming removed 3 bases at V and 0 bases at J, with 15 bases between. The CDR3 length is 16 residues. Germline-derived CDR1 and CDR2 are DFQATT and SNEGSKA (reference sequence). This CDR3 is CSASSAVRFSYNEQFF. CDR3 bases: TGCAGTGCTAGTTCGGCGGTCCGATTCTCCTACAATGAGCAGTTCTTC.

This rearrangement joins TRBV7-9 to TRBJ2-7; a weak D match, TRBD1 (5 bases). Germline V gene sequence: CDR1 SEHNR, CDR2 FQNEAQ (reference sequence). This CDR3 has 13 amino acids. V lost 6 bases to trimming and J lost 2 bases, with 11 bases between them. The CDR3 DNA reads TGTGCCAGCAGGCCGGACACTCCCTACGAGCAGTACTTC. Amino acid sequence: CASRPDTPYEQYF.

The DNA of the CDR3 is TGTGCCGGTCGACGGGACGCTTTTTCCTACGAGCAGTACTTC. It is translated as CAGRRDAFSYEQYF. The V gene is TRBV6-5, the J gene TRBJ2-7; the D call may be TRBD1 or TRBD2 (5 bases each). Trimming left V 11 bases short and J 1 base short, with 18 bases between. The germline V gene encodes CDR1 MNHEY and CDR2 SVGAGI. CDR3 length: 14 residues.

The chain joins TRBV27 to TRBJ2-7; maybe TRBD2 (6 bases). V was clipped by 6 bases and J by 7 bases, with 19 bases between them. This CDR3 is 14 amino acids long. Germline V gene lookup returns CDR1 MNHEY and CDR2 SMNVEV (reference sequence). The CDR3 loop is CASSPGGKGREQYF. For the CDR3, the DNA is TGTGCCAGCAGCCCCGGGGGAAAAGGTCGGGAGCAGTACTTC.

V is TRBV27 and J is TRBJ1-2, with a weak D call TRBD1 (6 bases). Germline V gives CDR1 MNHEY, CDR2 SMNVEV (reference sequence). The V end was cut by 1 base, the J end by 6 bases, with 12 bases between. The CDR3 has 14 amino acids. CDR3 residues: CASSLWSGAHGYTF. Written as DNA, the CDR3 is TGTGCCAGCAGTTTATGGTCGGGGGCGCATGGCTACACCTTC.